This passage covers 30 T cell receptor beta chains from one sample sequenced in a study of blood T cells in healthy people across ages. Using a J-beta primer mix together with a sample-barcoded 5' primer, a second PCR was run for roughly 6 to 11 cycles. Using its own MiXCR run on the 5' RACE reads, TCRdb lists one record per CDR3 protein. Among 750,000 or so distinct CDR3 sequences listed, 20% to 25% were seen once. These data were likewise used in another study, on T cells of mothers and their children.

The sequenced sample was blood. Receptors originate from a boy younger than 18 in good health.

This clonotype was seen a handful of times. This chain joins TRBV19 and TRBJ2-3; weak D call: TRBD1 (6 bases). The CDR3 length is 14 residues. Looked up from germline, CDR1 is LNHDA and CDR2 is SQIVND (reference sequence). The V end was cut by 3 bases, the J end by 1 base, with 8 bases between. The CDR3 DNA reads TGTGCCAGTAGTATTTACAGGGGCACAGATACGCAGTATTTT. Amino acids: CASSIYRGTDTQYF. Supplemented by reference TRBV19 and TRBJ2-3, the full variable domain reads DGGITQSPKYLFRKEGQNVTLSCEQNLNHDAMYWYRQDPGQGLRLIYYSQIVNDFQKGDIAEGYSVSREKKESFPLTVTSAQKNPTAFYLCASSIYRGTDTQYFGPGTRLTVL.

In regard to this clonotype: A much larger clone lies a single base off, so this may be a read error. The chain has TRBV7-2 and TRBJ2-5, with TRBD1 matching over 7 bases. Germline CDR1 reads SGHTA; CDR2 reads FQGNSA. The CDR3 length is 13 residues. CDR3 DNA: TGTGTCAGCAGCTTTGGGACAGAAGAGACCCAGTACTTC. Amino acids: CVSSFGTEETQYF.

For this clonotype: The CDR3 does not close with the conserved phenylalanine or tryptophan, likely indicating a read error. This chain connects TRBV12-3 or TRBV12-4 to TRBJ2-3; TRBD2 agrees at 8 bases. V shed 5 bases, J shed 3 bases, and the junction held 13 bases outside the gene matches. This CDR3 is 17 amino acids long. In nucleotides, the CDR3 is TGTGCCAGCAGTCCCCTTTGGGGCGGGAGGACGACAGATACGCAGTATTCT. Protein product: CASSPLWGGRTTDTQYS.

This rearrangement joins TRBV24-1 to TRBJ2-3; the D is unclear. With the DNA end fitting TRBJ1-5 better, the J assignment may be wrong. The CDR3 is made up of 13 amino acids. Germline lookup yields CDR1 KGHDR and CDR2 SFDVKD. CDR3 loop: CATSDPSSFRQHF. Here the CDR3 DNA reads TGTGCCACCAGTGATCCTTCTAGTTTCAGGCAGCATTTT.

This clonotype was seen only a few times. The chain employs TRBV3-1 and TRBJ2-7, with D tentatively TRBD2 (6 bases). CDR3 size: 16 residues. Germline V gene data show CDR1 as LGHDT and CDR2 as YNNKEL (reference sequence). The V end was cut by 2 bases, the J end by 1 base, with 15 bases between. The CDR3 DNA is TGTGCCAGCAGCCAAACGGGAGTGGGCATGTCCTACGAGCAGTACTTC. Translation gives CASSQTGVGMSYEQYF.

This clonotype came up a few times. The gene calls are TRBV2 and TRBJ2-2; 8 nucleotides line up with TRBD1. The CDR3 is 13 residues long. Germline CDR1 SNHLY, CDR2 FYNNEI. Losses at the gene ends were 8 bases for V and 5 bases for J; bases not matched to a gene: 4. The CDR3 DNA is TGTGCCAGCCGACAGGGGTGGACCGGGGAGCTGTTTTTT. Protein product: CASRQGWTGELFF.

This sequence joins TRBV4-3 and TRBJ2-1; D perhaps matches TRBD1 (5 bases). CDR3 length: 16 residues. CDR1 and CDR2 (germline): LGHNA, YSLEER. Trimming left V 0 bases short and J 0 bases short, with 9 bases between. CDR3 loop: CASSQDHRSSYNEQFF. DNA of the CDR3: TGCGCCAGCAGCCAAGATCACAGGAGCTCCTACAATGAGCAGTTCTTC.

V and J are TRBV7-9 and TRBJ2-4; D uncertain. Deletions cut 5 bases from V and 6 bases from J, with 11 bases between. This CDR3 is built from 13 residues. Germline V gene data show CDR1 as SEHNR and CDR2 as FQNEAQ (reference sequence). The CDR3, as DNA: TGTGCCAGCAGCCCCGTTTTAGCAAACATTCAGTACTTC. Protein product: CASSPVLANIQYF.

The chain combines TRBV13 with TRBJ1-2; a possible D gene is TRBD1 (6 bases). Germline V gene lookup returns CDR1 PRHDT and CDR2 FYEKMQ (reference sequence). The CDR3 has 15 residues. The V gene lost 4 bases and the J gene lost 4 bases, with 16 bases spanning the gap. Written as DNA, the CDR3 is TGTGCCAGCAGCTCTTCAGGGACACCGTCCTATGGCTACACCTTC. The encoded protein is CASSSSGTPSYGYTF.

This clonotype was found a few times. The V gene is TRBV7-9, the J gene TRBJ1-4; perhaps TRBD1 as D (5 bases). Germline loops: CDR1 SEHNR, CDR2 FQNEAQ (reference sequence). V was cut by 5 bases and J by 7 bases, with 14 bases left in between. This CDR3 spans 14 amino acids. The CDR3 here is CASSPPGRGEKLFF. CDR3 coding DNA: TGTGCCAGCAGCCCCCCAGGGAGGGGTGAAAAACTGTTTTTT.

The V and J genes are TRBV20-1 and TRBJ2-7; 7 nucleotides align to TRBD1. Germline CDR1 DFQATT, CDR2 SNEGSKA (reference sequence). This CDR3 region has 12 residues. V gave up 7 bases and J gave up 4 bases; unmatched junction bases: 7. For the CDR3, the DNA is TGCAGTGTAAACAGGGGAGAGTACGAGCAGTACTTC. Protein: CSVNRGEYEQYF.

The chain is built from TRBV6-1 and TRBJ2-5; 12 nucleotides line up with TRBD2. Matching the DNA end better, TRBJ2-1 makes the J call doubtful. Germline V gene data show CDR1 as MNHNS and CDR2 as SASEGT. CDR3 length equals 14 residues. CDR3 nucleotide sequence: TGTGCCAGCAGTGCTAGCGGGAGGGTAAATGAGCAGTTCTTC. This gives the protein CASSASGRVNEQFF.

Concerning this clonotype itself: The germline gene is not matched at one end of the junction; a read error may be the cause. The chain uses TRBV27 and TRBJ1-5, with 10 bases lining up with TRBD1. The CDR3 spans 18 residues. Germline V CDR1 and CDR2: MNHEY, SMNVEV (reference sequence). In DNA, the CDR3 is TGTGTCAGCAGATCCGGGACAGGGGCCGTTGGGGGCAATCAGCCCCAGCATTTT. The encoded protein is CVSRSGTGAVGGNQPQHF.

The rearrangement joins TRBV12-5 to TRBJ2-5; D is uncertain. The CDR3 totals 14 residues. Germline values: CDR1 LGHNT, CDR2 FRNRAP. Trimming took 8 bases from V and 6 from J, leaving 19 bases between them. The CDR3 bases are TGTGCTAGTCGAATAGGCGGAGTGGAGAAGACCCAGTACTTC. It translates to CASRIGGVEKTQYF.

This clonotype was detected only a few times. Here the CDR3 reads CASSLLGQGDPTSSYEQYF. The DNA of the CDR3 is TGTGCCAGCAGTTTATTAGGTCAGGGGGATCCTACGAGCTCCTACGAGCAGTACTTC. The rearrangement uses TRBV28 and TRBJ2-7, with 7 bases lining up with TRBD1. Germline V gene sequence: CDR1 MDHEN, CDR2 SYDVKM. This CDR3 has 19 residues. Germline trimming cut 1 base from V and 0 bases from J; bases unmatched to any gene: 15. Using reference TRBV28 and TRBJ2-7 for the parts outside the CDR3, the full variable domain is DVKVTQSSRYLVKRTGEKVFLECVQDMDHENMFWYRQDPGLGLRLIYFSYDVKMKEKGDIPEGYSVSREKKERFSLILESASTNQTSMYLCASSLLGQGDPTSSYEQYFGPGTRLTVT.

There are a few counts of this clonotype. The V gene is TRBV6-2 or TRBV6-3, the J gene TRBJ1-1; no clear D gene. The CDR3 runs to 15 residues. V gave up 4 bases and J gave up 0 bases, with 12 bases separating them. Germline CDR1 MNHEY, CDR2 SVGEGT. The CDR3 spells CASSWEEGLNTEAFF. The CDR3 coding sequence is TGTGCCAGCAGTTGGGAGGAGGGATTGAACACTGAAGCTTTCTTT.

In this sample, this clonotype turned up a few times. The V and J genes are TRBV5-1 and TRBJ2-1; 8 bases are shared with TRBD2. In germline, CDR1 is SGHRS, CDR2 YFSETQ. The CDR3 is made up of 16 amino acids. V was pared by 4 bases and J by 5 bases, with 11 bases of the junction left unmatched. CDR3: CASSPVGAGEHNEQFF. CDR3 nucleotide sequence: TGCGCCAGCAGCCCCGTGGGAGCGGGAGAACACAATGAGCAGTTCTTC.

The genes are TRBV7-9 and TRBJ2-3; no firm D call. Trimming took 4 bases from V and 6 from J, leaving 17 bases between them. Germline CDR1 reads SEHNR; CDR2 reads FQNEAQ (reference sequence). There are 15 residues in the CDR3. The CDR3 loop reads CASSSELESHDTQYF. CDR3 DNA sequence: TGTGCCAGCAGCTCCGAACTGGAGAGTCACGATACGCAGTATTTT.

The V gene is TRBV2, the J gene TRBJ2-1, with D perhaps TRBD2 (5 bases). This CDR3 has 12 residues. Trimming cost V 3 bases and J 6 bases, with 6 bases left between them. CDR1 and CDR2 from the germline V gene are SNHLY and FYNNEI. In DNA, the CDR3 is TGTGCCAGCAGTGAGGAGGCCAATGAGCAGTTCTTC. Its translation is CASSEEANEQFF.

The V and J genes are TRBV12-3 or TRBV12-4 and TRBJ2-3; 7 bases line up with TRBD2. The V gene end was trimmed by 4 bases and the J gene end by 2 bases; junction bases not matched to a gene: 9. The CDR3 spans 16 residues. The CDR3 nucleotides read TGTGCCAGCAGTTCCCAGCGGGACTTAATCACAGATACGCAGTATTTT. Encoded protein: CASSSQRDLITDTQYF.

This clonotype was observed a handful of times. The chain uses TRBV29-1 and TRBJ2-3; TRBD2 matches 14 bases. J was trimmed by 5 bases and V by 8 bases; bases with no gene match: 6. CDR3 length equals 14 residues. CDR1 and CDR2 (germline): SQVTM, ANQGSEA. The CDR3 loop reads CSLRLAGGEDTQYF. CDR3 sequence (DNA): TGCAGCCTAAGACTAGCGGGGGGGGAAGATACGCAGTATTTT.

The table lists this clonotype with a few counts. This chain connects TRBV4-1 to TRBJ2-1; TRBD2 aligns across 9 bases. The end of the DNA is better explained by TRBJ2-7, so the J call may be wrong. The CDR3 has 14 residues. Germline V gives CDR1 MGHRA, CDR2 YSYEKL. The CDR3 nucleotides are TGCGCCAGCAGCCAAGGGACTAGCGCCTACGAGCAGTACTTC. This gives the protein CASSQGTSAYEQYF.

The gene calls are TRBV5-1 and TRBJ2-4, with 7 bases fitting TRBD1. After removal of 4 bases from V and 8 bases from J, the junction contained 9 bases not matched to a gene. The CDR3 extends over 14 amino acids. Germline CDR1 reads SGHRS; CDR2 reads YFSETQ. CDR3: CASSTSTGRDIQYF. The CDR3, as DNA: TGCGCCAGCAGCACCTCGACAGGGAGAGACATTCAGTACTTC.

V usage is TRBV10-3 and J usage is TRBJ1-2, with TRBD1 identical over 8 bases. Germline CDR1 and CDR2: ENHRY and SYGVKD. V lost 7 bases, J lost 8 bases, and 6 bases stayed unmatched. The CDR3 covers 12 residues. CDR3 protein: CAITADRAGYTF. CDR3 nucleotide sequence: TGTGCCATCACCGCGGACAGGGCCGGCTACACCTTC.

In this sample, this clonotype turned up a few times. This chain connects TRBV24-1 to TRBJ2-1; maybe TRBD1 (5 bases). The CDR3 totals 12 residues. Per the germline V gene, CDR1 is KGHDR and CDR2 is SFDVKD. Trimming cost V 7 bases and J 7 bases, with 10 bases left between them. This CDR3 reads CATRGLGNEQFF. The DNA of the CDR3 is TGTGCCACCAGGGGGCTAGGGAATGAGCAGTTCTTC.

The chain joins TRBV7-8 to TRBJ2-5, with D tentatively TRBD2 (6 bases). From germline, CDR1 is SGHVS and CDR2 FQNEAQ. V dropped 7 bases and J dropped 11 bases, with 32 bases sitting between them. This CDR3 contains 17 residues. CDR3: CASTVTHGSHPYNEQYF. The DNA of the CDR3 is TGTGCCAGCACCGTAACCCACGGGAGTCACCCCTACAATGAGCAGTACTTC.

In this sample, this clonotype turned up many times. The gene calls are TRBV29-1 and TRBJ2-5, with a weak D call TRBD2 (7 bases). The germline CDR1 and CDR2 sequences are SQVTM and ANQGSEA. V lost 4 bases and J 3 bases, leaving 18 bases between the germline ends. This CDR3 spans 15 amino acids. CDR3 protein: CSVGVGGLREETQYF. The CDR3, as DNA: TGCAGCGTTGGTGTCGGGGGGCTTCGGGAAGAGACCCAGTACTTC.

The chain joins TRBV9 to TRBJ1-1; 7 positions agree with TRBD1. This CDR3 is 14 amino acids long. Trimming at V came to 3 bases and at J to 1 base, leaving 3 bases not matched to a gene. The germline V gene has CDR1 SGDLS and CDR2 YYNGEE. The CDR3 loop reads CASSATGQNTEAFF. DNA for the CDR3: TGTGCCAGCAGCGCGACAGGGCAGAACACTGAAGCTTTCTTT.

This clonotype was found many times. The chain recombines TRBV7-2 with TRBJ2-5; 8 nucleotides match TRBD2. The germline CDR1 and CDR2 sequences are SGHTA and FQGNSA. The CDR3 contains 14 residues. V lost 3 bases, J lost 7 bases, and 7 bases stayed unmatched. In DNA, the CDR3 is TGTGCCAGCAGCTTTACTAGCGGCCAGGGGACCCAGTACTTC. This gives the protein CASSFTSGQGTQYF.

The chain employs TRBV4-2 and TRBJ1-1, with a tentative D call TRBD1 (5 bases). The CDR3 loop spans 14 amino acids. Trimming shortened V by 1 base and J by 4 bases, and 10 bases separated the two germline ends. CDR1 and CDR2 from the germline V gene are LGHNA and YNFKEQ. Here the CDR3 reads CASSQVLGGTEAFF. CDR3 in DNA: TGTGCCAGCAGCCAAGTTCTGGGGGGCACTGAAGCTTTCTTT.